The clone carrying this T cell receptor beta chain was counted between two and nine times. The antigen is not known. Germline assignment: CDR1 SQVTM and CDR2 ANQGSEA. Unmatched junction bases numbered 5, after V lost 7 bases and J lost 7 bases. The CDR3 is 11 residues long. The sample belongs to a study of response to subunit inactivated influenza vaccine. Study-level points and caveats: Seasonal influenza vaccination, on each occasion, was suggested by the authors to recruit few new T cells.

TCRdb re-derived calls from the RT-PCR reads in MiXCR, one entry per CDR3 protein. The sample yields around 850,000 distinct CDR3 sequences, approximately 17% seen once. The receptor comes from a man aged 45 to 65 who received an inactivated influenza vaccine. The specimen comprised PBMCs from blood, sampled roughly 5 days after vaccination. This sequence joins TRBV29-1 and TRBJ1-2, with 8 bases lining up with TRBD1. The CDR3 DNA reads TGCAGCGAGCAGGGGGCCGGTGGCTACACCTTC. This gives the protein CSEQGAGGYTF. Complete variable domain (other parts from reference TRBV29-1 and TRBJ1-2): SAVISQKPSRDICQRGTSLTIQCQVDSQVTMMFWYRQQPGQSLTLIATANQGSEATYESGFVIDKFPISRPNLTFSTLTVSNMSPEDSSIYLCSEQGAGGYTFGSGTRLTVV.